The clone carrying this T cell receptor (beta chain) ranks as medium-sized (0.01 to 0.1%). Its antigen remains unknown. The junction does not match germline at one end; this may be a read error. Germline-derived CDR1 and CDR2 are SGHRS and YFSETQ. The length of the CDR3 is 14 residues. This entry belongs to a study of T cells in localized non-small cell lung cancer. Clones were read by immunoSEQ multiplex PCR, and TCRdb kept only the in-frame ones, dropping some. This repertoire shows some 64,000 clones, roughly 79% found once; its top ten account for just over 4.5%. Overall study findings and caveats: The study detected a median roughly 61 of the top 100 tumor clones in adjacent lung.

The V gene is TRBV5-1, the J gene TRBJ1-2; perhaps TRBD1 as D (6 bases). This receptor was taken from a man between 40 and 75 years old with stage II lung adenocarcinoma. The sample in question was PBMCs, obtained before any cancer treatment. Here the CDR3 reads CASRLAGQSYGYTF. The CDR3 coding sequence is TGCGCCAGCAGGTTGGCCGGACAGTCATATGGCTACACCTTC.